This T cell receptor beta chain originates from a study of blood T cell repertoires in COVID-19. Whole-study context: Sample material is recorded as cDNA or gDNA derived from T cells, B-cell-depleted T cells, or PBMCs.

Followed longitudinally, the Seattle patients had been enrolled during active infection. Repertoires were generated with immunoSEQ multiplex PCR, while TCRdb's copy carries only in-frame clones and drops some. Counted here are 250,000 to 400,000 clones, 88% occurring once; the ten biggest clones make up approximately 1.6%. The V end lost 2 bases, the J end lost 4 bases, and 7 bases lay between the germline ends. CDR3 length equals 13 residues. From germline, CDR1 is SGHTA and CDR2 FQGNSA. The gene calls are TRBV7-2 and TRBJ2-3; D not certain. The specimen was peripheral blood. The origin of this receptor is a woman in her thirties with COVID-19, enrolled during active disease. DNA for the CDR3: TGTGCCAGCAGCTTACTAGATGCAGATACGCAGTATTTT. Encoded protein: CASSLLDADTQYF.